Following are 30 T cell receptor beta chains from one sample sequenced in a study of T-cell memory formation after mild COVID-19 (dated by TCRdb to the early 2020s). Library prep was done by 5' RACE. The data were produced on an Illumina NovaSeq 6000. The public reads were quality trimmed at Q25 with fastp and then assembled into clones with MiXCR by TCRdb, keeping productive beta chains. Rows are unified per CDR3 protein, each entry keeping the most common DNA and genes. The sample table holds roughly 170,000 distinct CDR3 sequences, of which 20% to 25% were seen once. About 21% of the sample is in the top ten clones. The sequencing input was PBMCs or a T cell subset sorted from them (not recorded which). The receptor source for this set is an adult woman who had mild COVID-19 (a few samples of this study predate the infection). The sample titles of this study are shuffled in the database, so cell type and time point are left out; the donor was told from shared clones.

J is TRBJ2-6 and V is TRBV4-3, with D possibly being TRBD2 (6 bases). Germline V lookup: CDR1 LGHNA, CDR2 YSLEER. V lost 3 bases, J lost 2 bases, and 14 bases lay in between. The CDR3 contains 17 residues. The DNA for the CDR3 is TGCGCCAGCAGCCAGCTGGCCGGAGGGGCTGGGGCCAACGTCCTGACTTTC. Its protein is CASSQLAGGAGANVLTF.

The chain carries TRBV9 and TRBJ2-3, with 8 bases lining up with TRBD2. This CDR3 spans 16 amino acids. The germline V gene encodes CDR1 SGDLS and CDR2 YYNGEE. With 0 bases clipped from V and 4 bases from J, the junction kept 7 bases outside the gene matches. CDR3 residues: CASSVESGLAADTQYF. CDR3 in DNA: TGTGCCAGCAGCGTAGAATCCGGACTAGCAGCAGATACGCAGTATTTT. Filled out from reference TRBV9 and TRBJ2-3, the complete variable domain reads DSGVTQTPKHLITATGQRVTLRCSPRSGDLSVYWYQQSLDQGLQFLIQYYNGEERAKGNILERFSAQQFPDLHSELNLSSLELGDSALYFCASSVESGLAADTQYFGPGTRLTVL.

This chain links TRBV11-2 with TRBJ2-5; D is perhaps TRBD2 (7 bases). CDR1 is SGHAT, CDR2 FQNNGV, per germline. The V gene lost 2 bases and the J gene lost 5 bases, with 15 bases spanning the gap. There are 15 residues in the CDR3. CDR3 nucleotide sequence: TGTGCCAGCAGCTTATCGGGGGGCTCTGGGGAGACCCAGTACTTC. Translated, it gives CASSLSGGSGETQYF.

The CDR3 DNA sequence: TGTGCCAGCAGTTCTGGGCTAGCAGCTGGACTCCAAGAGACCCAGTACTTC. Amino acids: CASSSGLAAGLQETQYF. The V gene is TRBV12-3 or TRBV12-4, the J gene TRBJ2-5; D might be TRBD2 (5 bases). Trimming took off 4 bases at V and 1 base at J, with 19 bases between the two ends. The CDR3 covers 17 residues.

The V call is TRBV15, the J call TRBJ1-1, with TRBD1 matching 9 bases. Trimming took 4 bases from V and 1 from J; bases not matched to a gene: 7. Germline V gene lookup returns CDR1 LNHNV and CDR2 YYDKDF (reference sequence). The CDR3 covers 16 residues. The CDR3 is CATSITGQGSNTEAFF. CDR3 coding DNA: TGTGCCACCAGCATCACTGGACAGGGGTCGAACACTGAAGCTTTCTTT. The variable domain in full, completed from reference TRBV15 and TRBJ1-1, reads DAMVIQNPRYQVTQFGKPVTLSCSQTLNHNVMYWYQQKSSQAPKLLFHYYDKDFNNEADTPDNFQSRRPNTSFCFLDIRSPGLGDTAMYLCATSITGQGSNTEAFFGQGTRLTVV.

CDR3 bases: TGTGCCAGCAGCCTCGGGACATCCATCGGGGAGACCCAGTACTTC. It translates to CASSLGTSIGETQYF. The V and J genes are TRBV6-2 or TRBV6-3 and TRBJ2-5, with D perhaps matching TRBD1 (6 bases). Trimming pared 6 bases from V and 5 bases from J, leaving 19 bases between. The CDR3 totals 15 residues. Germline loops: CDR1 MNHEY, CDR2 SVGEGT.

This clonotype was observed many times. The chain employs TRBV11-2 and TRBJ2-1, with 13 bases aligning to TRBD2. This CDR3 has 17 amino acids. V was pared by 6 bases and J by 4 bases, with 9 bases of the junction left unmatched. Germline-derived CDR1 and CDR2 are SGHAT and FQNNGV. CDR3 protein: CASRGLAGELGYNEQFF. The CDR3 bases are TGTGCCAGCAGAGGACTAGCGGGAGAGCTAGGTTACAATGAGCAGTTCTTC.

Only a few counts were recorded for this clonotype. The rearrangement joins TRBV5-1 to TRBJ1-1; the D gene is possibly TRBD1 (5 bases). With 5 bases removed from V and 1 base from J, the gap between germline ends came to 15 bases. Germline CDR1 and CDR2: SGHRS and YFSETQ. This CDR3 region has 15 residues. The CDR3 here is CASSPGAAQNTEAFF. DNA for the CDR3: TGCGCCAGCAGTCCTGGGGCAGCCCAGAACACTGAAGCTTTCTTT.

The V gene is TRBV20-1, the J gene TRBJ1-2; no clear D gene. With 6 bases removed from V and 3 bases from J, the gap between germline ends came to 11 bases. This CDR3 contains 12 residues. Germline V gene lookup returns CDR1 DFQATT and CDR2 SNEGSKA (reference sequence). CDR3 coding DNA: TGCAGTGCAACGGACCTGTACTATGGCTACACCTTC. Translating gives CSATDLYYGYTF.

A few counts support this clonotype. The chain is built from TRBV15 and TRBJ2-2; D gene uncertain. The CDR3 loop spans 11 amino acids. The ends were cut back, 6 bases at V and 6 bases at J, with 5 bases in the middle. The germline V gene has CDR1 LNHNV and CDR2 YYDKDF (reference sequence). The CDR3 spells CATRGSGELFF. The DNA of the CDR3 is TGTGCCACCAGGGGATCCGGGGAGCTGTTTTTT.

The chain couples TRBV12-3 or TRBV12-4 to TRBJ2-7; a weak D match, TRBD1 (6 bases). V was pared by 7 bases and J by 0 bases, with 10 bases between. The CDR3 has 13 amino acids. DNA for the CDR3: TGTGCCAGCACCGAGACAGGCTCCTACGAGCAGTACTTC. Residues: CASTETGSYEQYF.

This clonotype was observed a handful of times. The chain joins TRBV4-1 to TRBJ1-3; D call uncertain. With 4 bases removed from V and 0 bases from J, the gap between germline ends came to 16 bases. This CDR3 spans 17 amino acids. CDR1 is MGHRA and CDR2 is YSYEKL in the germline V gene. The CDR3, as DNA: TGCGCCAGCAGCCCCTTAAGGGAGGGCCTCTCTGGAAACACCATATATTTT. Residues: CASSPLREGLSGNTIYF.

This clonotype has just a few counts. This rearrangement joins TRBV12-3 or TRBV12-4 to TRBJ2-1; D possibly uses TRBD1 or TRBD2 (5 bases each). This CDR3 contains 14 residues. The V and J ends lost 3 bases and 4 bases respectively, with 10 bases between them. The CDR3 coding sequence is TGTGCCAGCAGTTTTTTTGAGGGGTACAATGAGCAGTTCTTC. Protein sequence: CASSFFEGYNEQFF.

CDR3 sequence: CSARALRDILNYGYTF. The CDR3, as DNA: TGCAGTGCTAGAGCCCTCCGGGACATTCTAAACTATGGCTACACCTTC. This chain links TRBV20-1 with TRBJ1-2; a weak D match, TRBD1 (6 bases). This CDR3 comprises 16 residues. Germline lookup yields CDR1 DFQATT and CDR2 SNEGSKA (reference sequence). Trimming left V 1 base short and J 2 bases short, with 17 bases between.

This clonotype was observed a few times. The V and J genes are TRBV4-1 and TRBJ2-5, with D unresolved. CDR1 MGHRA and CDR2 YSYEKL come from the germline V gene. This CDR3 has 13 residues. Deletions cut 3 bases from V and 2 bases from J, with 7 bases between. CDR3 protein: CASSQTSQETQYF. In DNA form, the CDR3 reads TGCGCCAGCAGCCAGACTTCTCAAGAGACCCAGTACTTC.

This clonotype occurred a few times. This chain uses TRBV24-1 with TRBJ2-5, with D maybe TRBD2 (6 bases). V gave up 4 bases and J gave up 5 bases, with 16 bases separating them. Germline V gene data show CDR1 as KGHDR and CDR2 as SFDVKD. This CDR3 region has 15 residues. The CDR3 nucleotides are TGTGCCACCAGTGACCCCCCAGGAGGGGTGGAGACCCAGTACTTC. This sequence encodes CATSDPPGGVETQYF.

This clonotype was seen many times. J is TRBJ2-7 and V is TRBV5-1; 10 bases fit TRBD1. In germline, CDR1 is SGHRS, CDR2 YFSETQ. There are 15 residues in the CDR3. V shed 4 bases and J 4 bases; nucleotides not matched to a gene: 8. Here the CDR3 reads CASSPGWDRGYEQYF. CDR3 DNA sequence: TGCGCCAGCAGCCCGGGATGGGACAGGGGTTACGAGCAGTACTTC.

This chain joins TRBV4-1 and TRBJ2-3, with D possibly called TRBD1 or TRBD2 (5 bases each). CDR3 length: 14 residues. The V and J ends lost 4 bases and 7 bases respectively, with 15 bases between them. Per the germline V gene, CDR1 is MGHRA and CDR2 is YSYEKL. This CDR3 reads CASSLGPQDNTQYF. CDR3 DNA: TGCGCCAGCAGCCTGGGACCGCAAGATAATACGCAGTATTTT.

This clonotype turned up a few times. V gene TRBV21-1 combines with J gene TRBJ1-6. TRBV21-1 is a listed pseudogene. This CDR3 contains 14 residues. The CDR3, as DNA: TGTGCCAGCAGCCTAGACATCGAACATTCACCCCTCCACTTT. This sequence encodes CASSLDIEHSPLHF.

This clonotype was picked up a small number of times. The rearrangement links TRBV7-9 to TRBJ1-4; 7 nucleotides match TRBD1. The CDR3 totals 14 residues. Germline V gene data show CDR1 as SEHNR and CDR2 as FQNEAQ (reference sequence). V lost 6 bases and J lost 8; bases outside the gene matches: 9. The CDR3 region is CASRTGTDVEKLFF. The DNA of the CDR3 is TGTGCCAGCAGAACCGGGACAGATGTAGAAAAACTGTTTTTT.

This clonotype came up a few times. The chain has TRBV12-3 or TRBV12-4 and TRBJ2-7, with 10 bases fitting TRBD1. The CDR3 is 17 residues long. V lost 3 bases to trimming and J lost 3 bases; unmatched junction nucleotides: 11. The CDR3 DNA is TGTGCCAGCAGTTTCGGGACAGGGGATTCCCTTGGCTACGAGCAGTACTTC. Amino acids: CASSFGTGDSLGYEQYF.

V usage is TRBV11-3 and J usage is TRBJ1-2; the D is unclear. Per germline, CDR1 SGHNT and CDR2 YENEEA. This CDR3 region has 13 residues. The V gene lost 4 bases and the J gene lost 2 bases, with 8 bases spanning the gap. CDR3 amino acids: CASSSGENYGYTF. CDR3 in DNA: TGTGCCAGCAGCTCAGGCGAGAACTATGGCTACACCTTC.

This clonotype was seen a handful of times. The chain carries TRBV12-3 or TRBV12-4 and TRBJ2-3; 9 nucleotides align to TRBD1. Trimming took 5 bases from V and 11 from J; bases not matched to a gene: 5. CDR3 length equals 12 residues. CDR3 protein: CASSEQGAMQYF. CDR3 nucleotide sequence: TGTGCCAGCAGTGAACAGGGGGCCATGCAGTATTTT.

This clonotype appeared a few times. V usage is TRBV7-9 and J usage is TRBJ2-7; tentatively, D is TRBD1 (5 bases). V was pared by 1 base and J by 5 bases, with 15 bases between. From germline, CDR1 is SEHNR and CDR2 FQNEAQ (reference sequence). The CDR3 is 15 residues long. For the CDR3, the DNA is TGTGCCAGCAGCTTAGAAGCAGGGCCGAGCCACGAGCAGTACTTC. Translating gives CASSLEAGPSHEQYF.

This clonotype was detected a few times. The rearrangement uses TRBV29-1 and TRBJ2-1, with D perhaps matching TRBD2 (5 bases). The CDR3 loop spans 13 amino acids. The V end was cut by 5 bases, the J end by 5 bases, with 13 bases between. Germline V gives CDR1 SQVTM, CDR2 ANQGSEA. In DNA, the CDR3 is TGCAGCGTTTCCCGCCGGGGTCACAATGAGCAGTTCTTC. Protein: CSVSRRGHNEQFF.

The CDR3 coding sequence is TGTGCCATCGGACTAGCCCTTAGGAATGAGCAGTTCTTC. Translating it yields CAIGLALRNEQFF. The chain joins TRBV10-3 to TRBJ2-1; TRBD2 agrees at 8 bases. CDR1 is ENHRY, CDR2 SYGVKD, per germline. CDR3 length equals 13 residues. The junction had 7 bases not matched to a gene; V was cut back by 8 bases and J by 7 bases.

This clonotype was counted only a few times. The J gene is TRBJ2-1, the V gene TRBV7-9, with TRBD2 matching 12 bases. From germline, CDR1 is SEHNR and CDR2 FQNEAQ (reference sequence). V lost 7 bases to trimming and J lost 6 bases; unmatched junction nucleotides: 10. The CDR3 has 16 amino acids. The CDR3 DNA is TGTGCCAGCACCCAATCCCCGGGACTAGCGGGCAATGAGCAGTTCTTC. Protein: CASTQSPGLAGNEQFF.

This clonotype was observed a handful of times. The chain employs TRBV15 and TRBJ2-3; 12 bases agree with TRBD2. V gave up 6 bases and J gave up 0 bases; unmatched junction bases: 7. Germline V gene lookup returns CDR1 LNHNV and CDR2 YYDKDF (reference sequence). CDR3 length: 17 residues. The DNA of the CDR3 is TGTGCCACCAGTAATGGGACTAGCGGGTTGAGCACAGATACGCAGTATTTT. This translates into CATSNGTSGLSTDTQYF.

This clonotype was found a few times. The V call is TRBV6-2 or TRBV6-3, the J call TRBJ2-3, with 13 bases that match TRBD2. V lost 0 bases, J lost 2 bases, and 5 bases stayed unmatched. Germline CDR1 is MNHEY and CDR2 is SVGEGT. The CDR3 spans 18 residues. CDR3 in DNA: TGTGCCAGCAGTTACTCACGGACTAGCGGGAGCTTCACAGATACGCAGTATTTT. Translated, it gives CASSYSRTSGSFTDTQYF.

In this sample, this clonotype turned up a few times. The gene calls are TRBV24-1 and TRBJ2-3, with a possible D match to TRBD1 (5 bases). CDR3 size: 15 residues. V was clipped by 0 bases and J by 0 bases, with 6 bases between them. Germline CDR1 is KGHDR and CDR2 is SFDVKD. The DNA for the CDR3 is TGTGCCACCAGTGATTTGGCAGGGAGCACAGATACGCAGTATTTT. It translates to CATSDLAGSTDTQYF.